The next 13 T cell receptor beta chains were all read from a single sample in a study of control samples from healthy donors and cancer patients (dated by TCRdb to 2020 to 2021). Libraries were prepared through the immunoSEQ multiplex PCR assay. TCRdb obtained this table from immuneACCESS and retained in-frame rearrangements with V and J assigned. These tables miss some clones; where compared with another copy, unresolved V genes account for less than half of the shortfall, and the remainder is unexplained. The table for this sample lists under 150,000 clones; 85% to 95% of them were counted only once. The top ten clonotypes cover 3.6% of the sample. Source material: blood. These receptors were collected from a man in his thirties or forties in good health.

Only one count was recorded for this clone. J is TRBJ2-7 and V is TRBV19; tentatively, D is TRBD2 (7 bases). Trimming removed 7 bases at V and 3 bases at J, with 13 bases between. The CDR3 is made up of 13 amino acids. From germline, CDR1 is LNHDA and CDR2 SQIVND (reference sequence). CDR3 nucleotide sequence: TGTGCCAGTAAAAAGGGGGGGGACTACGAGCAGTACTTC. Its protein product is CASKKGGDYEQYF. Using reference TRBV19 and TRBJ2-7 for the parts outside the CDR3, the full variable domain is DGGITQSPKYLFRKEGQNVTLSCEQNLNHDAMYWYRQDPGQGLRLIYYSQIVNDFQKGDIAEGYSVSREKKESFPLTVTSAQKNPTAFYLCASKKGGDYEQYFGPGTRLTVT.

The chain is built from TRBV6-2 or TRBV6-3 and TRBJ2-5, with TRBD1 identical over 11 bases. The germline gives CDR1 MNHEY, CDR2 SVGEGT. Unmatched junction bases numbered 21, after V lost 6 bases and J lost 0 bases. CDR3 length: 21 amino acids. The CDR3 nucleotides read TGTGCCAGCAGCCCACACTCCCCGGGACAGGGGGGCCTTAAGTACCAAGAGACCCAGTACTTC. Translation: CASSPHSPGQGGLKYQETQYF.

The chain joins TRBV2 to TRBJ1-1, with 7 bases matching TRBD1. The CDR3 is 12 amino acids. V dropped 8 bases and J dropped 2; count of bases not matched to a gene: 2. CDR1 is SNHLY and CDR2 is FYNNEI in the germline V gene. The CDR3 reads CASRDRNTEAFF. The CDR3, as DNA: TGTGCCAGCCGGGACAGAAACACTGAAGCTTTCTTT.

The chain couples TRBV5-6 to TRBJ1-2; D gene unclear. Germline V CDR1 and CDR2: SGHDT, YYEEEE. This CDR3 has 13 amino acids. Trimming left V 1 base short and J 2 bases short, with 6 bases between. This CDR3 reads CASSLIGNYGYTF. The CDR3 DNA reads TGTGCCAGCAGCTTGATCGGAAACTATGGCTACACCTTC.

This chain connects TRBV4-3 to TRBJ1-5, with D uncertain. Trimming stripped 1 base from V and 3 bases from J, with 10 bases between. CDR1 and CDR2 from the germline V gene are LGHNA and YSLEER. The CDR3 is made up of 15 amino acids. CDR3 nucleotide sequence: TGCGCCAGCAGCCAAGTGTGGGGTTCCAATCAGCCCCAGCATTTT. Amino acids: CASSQVWGSNQPQHF.

The CDR3 DNA reads TGCGCCAGCAGCCAAGAACTAGCGGGGGAGAAGCCGTTCTTC. This sequence encodes CASSQELAGEKPFF. The rearrangement links TRBV4-3 to TRBJ2-1; 11 bases fit TRBD2. This CDR3 has 14 residues. V lost 0 bases to trimming and J lost 15 bases; unmatched junction nucleotides: 7. From germline, CDR1 is LGHNA and CDR2 YSLEER.

The J gene is TRBJ1-4, the V gene TRBV2; TRBD1 is a possible D gene (5 bases). CDR1 and CDR2 from the germline V gene are SNHLY and FYNNEI. The CDR3 loop spans 13 amino acids. The ends were cut back, 4 bases at V and 8 bases at J, with 11 bases in the middle. The CDR3 protein is CASSAQGSEKLFF. DNA for the CDR3: TGTGCCAGCAGTGCCCAGGGAAGCGAAAAACTGTTTTTT.

The J gene is TRBJ2-7, the V gene TRBV6-6; D gene uncertain. V shed 0 bases and J shed 0 bases, with 6 bases lying between them. CDR1 is MNHNY and CDR2 is SVGAGI in the germline V gene (reference sequence). This CDR3 comprises 14 residues. The CDR3 nucleotides read TGTGCCAGCAGTTACTCATCAACCTCCTACGAGCAGTACTTC. It codes for CASSYSSTSYEQYF.

The V gene is TRBV18, the J gene TRBJ2-3, with 9 nucleotides matching TRBD1. Germline CDR1 reads KGHSH; CDR2 reads LQKENI. The CDR3 is made up of 15 amino acids. Trimming took 2 bases from V and 8 from J; bases not matched to a gene: 8. Written as DNA, the CDR3 is TGTGCCAGCTCACCAAGACAGGGGGAACAGGTTACGCAGTATTTT. It yields the protein CASSPRQGEQVTQYF.

The rearrangement joins TRBV7-2 to TRBJ2-1; 11 nucleotides align to TRBD2. Germline CDR1 reads SGHTA; CDR2 reads FQGNSA. V lost 3 bases and J lost 7; bases outside the gene matches: 2. This CDR3 is 14 amino acids long. CDR3 nucleotide sequence: TGTGCCAGCAGCTTCCCTAGCGGGGGGAATGAGCAGTTCTTC. Its protein is CASSFPSGGNEQFF.

The CDR3 bases are TGCGCCAGCAGTGATGGGTTGCACTATGGCTACACCTTC. Amino acids: CASSDGLHYGYTF. The genes are TRBV10-1 and TRBJ1-2; D is unclear. The CDR3 has 13 amino acids. Germline values: CDR1 WNHNN, CDR2 SYGVQD (reference sequence). The V and J ends lost 3 bases and 3 bases respectively, with 8 bases between them.

The V gene is TRBV6-5, the J gene TRBJ2-5; a possible D gene is TRBD2 (6 bases). The CDR3 runs to 16 residues. Germline values: CDR1 MNHEY, CDR2 SVGAGI. The germline V and J ends were trimmed by 2 bases and 5 bases, with 18 bases remaining between them. The CDR3 DNA reads TGTGCCAGCAGTTACACACCGGGCCCCGCGGGGGAGACCCAGTACTTC. It is translated as CASSYTPGPAGETQYF.

CDR3 sequence (DNA): TGTGCCAGCAGTCTCGAAGGGACCTATAATTCACCCCTCCACTTT. It specifies CASSLEGTYNSPLHF. V usage is TRBV28 and J usage is TRBJ1-6; D gene unclear. The V end lost 5 bases, the J end lost 2 bases, and 10 bases lay between the germline ends. Germline values: CDR1 MDHEN, CDR2 SYDVKM. The CDR3 consists of 15 residues.